These 18 T cell receptor beta chains were all obtained from the same sample, sequenced in a study of T-cell reconstitution after alpha-beta-depleted transplantation in children. Unique molecular identifiers were built into the TCRbeta library. TCRdb reprocessed the PCR reads via MiXCR and lists one record per CDR3 protein. There are around 800,000 distinct CDR3 sequences in the sample; under 20% occur only once, and approximately 5% lies in the top ten. Sequences were derived from PBMCs, mostly from graft donor cells, sampled 360 days after TCRalphabeta/CD19-depleted stem cell transplant. Source of these receptors: a male patient aged 10 to 17 who had a stem cell transplant for acute lymphoblastic leukemia, so the T cells may come from the graft donor.

This clonotype showed up just a few times. Here the CDR3 DNA reads TGCGCCAGCAGCTTGGACAGAAAAGGCTACACCTTC. This codes for CASSLDRKGYTF. The rearrangement joins TRBV5-1 to TRBJ1-2; the D is unclear. The V and J ends lost 0 bases and 8 bases respectively, with 8 bases between them. CDR1 SGHRS and CDR2 YFSETQ come from the germline V gene. The CDR3 totals 12 residues. Full variable domain (rest looked up from reference TRBV5-1 and TRBJ1-2): KAGVTQTPRYLIKTRGQQVTLSCSPISGHRSVSWYQQTPGQGLQFLFEYFSETQRNKGNFPGRFSGRQFSNSRSEMNVSTLELGDSALYLCASSLDRKGYTFGSGTRLTVV.

This clonotype was observed a handful of times. The chain joins TRBV12-3 or TRBV12-4 to TRBJ2-7; the match to TRBD1 covers 8 bases. CDR3 length: 17 amino acids. V lost 6 bases to trimming and J lost 0 bases; unmatched junction nucleotides: 13. The CDR3, as DNA: TGTGCCAGCAGCTTCCTTACAGGGGGACCCACCTCCTACGAGCAGTACTTC. It translates to CASSFLTGGPTSYEQYF.

V usage is TRBV4-2 and J usage is TRBJ2-7; the D gene is possibly TRBD1 (6 bases). Germline CDR1 LGHNA, CDR2 YNFKEQ. The CDR3 has 13 residues. The V and J ends lost 3 bases and 0 bases respectively, with 6 bases between them. The CDR3 DNA follows: TGTGCCAGCAGCCAGGGGGCCTCCTACGAGCAGTACTTC. Amino acids: CASSQGASYEQYF.

The rearrangement links TRBV10-2 to TRBJ2-3, with D possibly being TRBD2 (5 bases). V lost 3 bases, J lost 1 base, and 11 bases lay in between. This CDR3 has 15 residues. CDR1 is WSHSY and CDR2 is SAAADI in the germline V gene. The CDR3 DNA is TGCGCCAGCAGTGACTCCGGGGTAGGCACAGATACGCAGTATTTT. Residues: CASSDSGVGTDTQYF.

This clonotype appeared many times. This rearrangement joins TRBV4-1 to TRBJ2-7; possible D gene TRBD1, 6 bases. The CDR3 sequence is 14 residues long. The germline V and J ends were trimmed by 4 bases and 0 bases, with 10 bases remaining between them. The V gene's germline CDR1 is MGHRA and CDR2 YSYEKL. The DNA for the CDR3 is TGCGCCAGCAGCCGAGGGGGTTCCTCCTACGAGCAGTACTTC. It specifies CASSRGGSSYEQYF.

The J gene is TRBJ1-3, the V gene TRBV20-1, with a weak D call TRBD1 (5 bases). Germline CDR1 reads DFQATT; CDR2 reads SNEGSKA (reference sequence). The V end was cut by 4 bases, the J end by 0 bases, with 10 bases between. CDR3 length equals 14 residues. The DNA for the CDR3 is TGCAGTGCTACCGACAGAGGCTCTGGAAACACCATATATTTT. Encoded protein: CSATDRGSGNTIYF.

This clonotype was detected many times. This chain joins TRBV27 and TRBJ2-3; 10 positions agree with TRBD2. The CDR3 sequence is 17 residues long. The junction had 13 bases not matched to a gene; V was cut back by 5 bases and J by 5 bases. In germline, CDR1 is MNHEY, CDR2 SMNVEV (reference sequence). The CDR3: CASSPPASGSVRDTQYF. In DNA, the CDR3 is TGTGCCAGCAGTCCGCCGGCTAGCGGGAGTGTAAGAGATACGCAGTATTTT.

The chain uses TRBV4-1 and TRBJ2-1, with 7 positions matching TRBD2. Germline V gene lookup returns CDR1 MGHRA and CDR2 YSYEKL. V lost 2 bases, J lost 4 bases, and 11 bases stayed unmatched. CDR3 size: 17 residues. The CDR3 loop is CASSQPLRLAAYNEQFF. The CDR3 DNA sequence: TGCGCCAGCAGCCAACCCCTGAGGCTAGCGGCTTACAATGAGCAGTTCTTC.

The chain carries TRBV7-9 and TRBJ2-1; no reliable D call. In germline, CDR1 is SEHNR, CDR2 FQNEAQ (reference sequence). Trimming pared 5 bases from V and 0 bases from J, leaving 14 bases between. The CDR3 length is 16 residues. The DNA for the CDR3 is TGTGCCAGCAGCATCCGCCCCACGGGCTCCTACAATGAGCAGTTCTTC. It is translated as CASSIRPTGSYNEQFF. Full variable domain (rest looked up from reference TRBV7-9 and TRBJ2-1): DTGVSQNPRHKITKRGQNVTFRCDPISEHNRLYWYRQTLGQGPEFLTYFQNEAQLEKSRLLSDRFSAERPKGSFSTLEIQRTEQGDSAMYLCASSIRPTGSYNEQFFGPGTRLTVL.

CDR3 sequence (DNA): TGCGCCAGCAGCCAAGTCTTGGCGGTCCAAGAGACCCAGTACTTC. It yields the protein CASSQVLAVQETQYF. V and J are TRBV4-1 and TRBJ2-5; D gene uncertain. V lost 1 base and J 1 base, leaving 10 bases between the germline ends. CDR1 MGHRA and CDR2 YSYEKL come from the germline V gene. The CDR3 is made up of 15 amino acids.

This clonotype was counted only a few times. The rearrangement uses TRBV6-1 and TRBJ1-2; TRBD1 might be the D (5 bases). The V and J ends lost 6 bases and 1 base respectively, with 12 bases between them. CDR3 length: 14 residues. Germline V CDR1 and CDR2: MNHNS, SASEGT. The CDR3 nucleotides are TGTGCCAGCAGCCCCCGGGACCGTAACTATGGCTACACCTTC. Translation gives CASSPRDRNYGYTF.

This clonotype was picked up a small number of times. The V gene is TRBV5-1, the J gene TRBJ1-1; D perhaps matches TRBD1 (5 bases). Germline V CDR1 and CDR2: SGHRS, YFSETQ. The CDR3 sequence is 13 residues long. Between the trimmed V and J ends, which lost 6 bases and 2 bases, there was a span of 11 bases. The CDR3, as DNA: TGCGCCAGCACGACAGCGTACAACACTGAAGCTTTCTTT. Translating it yields CASTTAYNTEAFF.

A few counts support this clonotype. The chain carries TRBV29-1 and TRBJ2-7; D may be TRBD2 (6 bases). Germline CDR1 is SQVTM and CDR2 is ANQGSEA. The CDR3 has 14 residues. This chain's CDR3 is CSFTTGSSPYEQYF. For the CDR3, the DNA is TGCAGTTTTACTACCGGGAGCTCCCCCTACGAGCAGTACTTC.

This rearrangement joins TRBV2 to TRBJ2-3; a possible D gene is TRBD2 (5 bases). Per the germline V gene, CDR1 is SNHLY and CDR2 is FYNNEI. This CDR3 region has 13 residues. With 8 bases removed from V and 2 bases from J, the gap between germline ends came to 11 bases. The CDR3 DNA reads as TGTGCCAGCCGACGGGAACTCACAGATACGCAGTATTTT. As protein: CASRRELTDTQYF.

The chain combines TRBV4-1 with TRBJ1-5; 7 bases fit TRBD1. Germline V gene data show CDR1 as MGHRA and CDR2 as YSYEKL. The CDR3 is made up of 13 amino acids. V shed 2 bases, J shed 6 bases, and the junction held 1 base outside the gene matches. The CDR3 sequence: CASSQWTGQPQHF. As DNA, the CDR3 is TGCGCCAGCAGCCAATGGACAGGTCAGCCCCAGCATTTT.

This clonotype occurred many times. V usage is TRBV5-1 and J usage is TRBJ2-7; D remains ambiguous. The CDR3 has 17 amino acids. Trimming removed 0 bases from V and 0 bases from J, with 16 bases in between. CDR1 SGHRS and CDR2 YFSETQ come from the germline V gene. CDR3 DNA: TGCGCCAGCAGCTTGGACCCCCTCACAGTGATCTCCTACGAGCAGTACTTC. It specifies CASSLDPLTVISYEQYF.

The chain employs TRBV4-1 and TRBJ2-7; D is ambiguous. The CDR3 consists of 14 residues. Germline-derived CDR1 and CDR2 are MGHRA and YSYEKL. With 3 bases removed from V and 5 bases from J, the gap between germline ends came to 14 bases. The CDR3 is CASSQATNPDEQYF. CDR3 in DNA: TGCGCCAGCAGCCAGGCTACTAATCCCGACGAGCAGTACTTC.

The table lists this clonotype with a few counts. V usage is TRBV20-1 and J usage is TRBJ1-3; D gene unclear. The CDR3 covers 14 residues. V shed 3 bases and J shed 0 bases, with 9 bases lying between them. Germline V gene data show CDR1 as DFQATT and CDR2 as SNEGSKA (reference sequence). The CDR3 DNA reads as TGCAGTGCTAGTAGGCGGAACTCTGGAAACACCATATATTTT. It codes for CSASRRNSGNTIYF.